This T cell receptor (beta chain) is drawn from a study of cytomegalovirus exposure and HLA in healthy donors. Study as a whole: A later analysis reported the 100 to 150 validation repertoires used the same platform as the approximately 700 first-cohort repertoires.

The germline CDR1 and CDR2 sequences are SGHDT and YYEEEE. This CDR3 spans 16 amino acids. Trimming took 3 bases from V and 0 from J, leaving 15 bases between them. Data came from immunoSEQ multiplex PCR; TCRdb stores just in-frame clones and leaves some out. The data hold a few hundred thousand clones, with 86% observed a single time. Separate from the 666-subject first cohort, the 120-subject validation cohort was the one that the donors belonged to. This rearrangement joins TRBV5-6 to TRBJ1-1, with D hard to call. What was sequenced was PBMCs. The clonotype originates from a woman aged 18-29 years in good health and CMV-seronegative. The CDR3 region has the DNA TGTGCCAGCAGCTCGTTGGGCATAGCGATGAACACTGAAGCTTTCTTT. It is translated as CASSSLGIAMNTEAFF.